Sequencing of this TCR beta chain was carried out in a study of blood T cell repertoires in COVID-19. Across the study: From the United States, Italy and Spain came samples of acute and convalescent COVID-19. Nucleic acid was either cDNA or gDNA, and it came from T cells, B-cell-depleted T cells, or PBMCs.

Looked up from germline, CDR1 is LNHDA and CDR2 is SQIVND (reference sequence). V was shortened by 8 bases and J by 4 bases, with 11 bases between the two germline ends. The CDR3 covers 12 residues. As originally analysed: Estimation of nucleated cell counts relied on the amplification of reference gene primers. Using immunoSEQ multiplex PCR, the repertoire was profiled, and TCRdb retains in-frame clones only, with some absent. That table supplies the V and J calls and clone size; D and trimming were determined from the DNA. The table records some 120,000 clones, more than 75% of them present only once.

The sequenced material came from peripheral blood. The receptor comes from a human donor in a cohort sampled during active COVID-19. V usage is TRBV19 and J usage is TRBJ1-1; possible D gene TRBD1, 5 bases. The CDR3 spells CASHVGGTEAFF. CDR3 coding DNA: TGTGCCAGTCATGTGGGGGGCACTGAAGCTTTCTTT. The variable domain in full, with the rest retrieved from reference TRBV19 and TRBJ1-1, is DGGITQSPKYLFRKEGQNVTLSCEQNLNHDAMYWYRQDPGQGLRLIYYSQIVNDFQKGDIAEGYSVSREKKESFPLTVTSAQKNPTAFYLCASHVGGTEAFFGQGTRLTVV.